This TCR beta chain was observed in a study of T cell repertoires in cytomegalovirus infection. V was shortened by 5 bases and J by 4 bases, with 15 bases between the two germline ends. The CDR3 contains 15 residues. The germline gives CDR1 SGHTA, CDR2 FQGNSA. MiXCR, applied by TCRdb to the reads, yields one record per CDR3 protein. In the table there are approximately 89,000 distinct CDR3 sequences, 24% of which are singletons. In this sample, this clonotype turned up many times. Its antigen is undetermined. Regarding the study as a whole: Individuals carrying CMV plus the relevant HLA were identified by cumulative frequency of public TCR beta families.

The chain links TRBV7-2 to TRBJ1-5, with D hard to call. Source: CD8+ T cells from cultured PBMCs, taken from culture after CMV antigen stimulation. This sequence was found in a human donor in good health (CMV status not recorded). Some clones in this sample may be carry-over from other donors' samples. CDR3 in amino acids: CASSPWEMENQPQHF. The CDR3 bases are TGTGCCAGCAGCCCCTGGGAGATGGAGAATCAGCCCCAGCATTTT.